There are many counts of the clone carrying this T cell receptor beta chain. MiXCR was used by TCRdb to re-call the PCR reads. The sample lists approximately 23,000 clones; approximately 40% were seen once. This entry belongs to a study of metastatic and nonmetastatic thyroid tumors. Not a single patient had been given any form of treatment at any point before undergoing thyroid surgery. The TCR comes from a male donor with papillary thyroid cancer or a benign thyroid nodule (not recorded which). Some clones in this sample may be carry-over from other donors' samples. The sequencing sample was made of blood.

The CDR3: CASRAGSDEQFF. CDR3 in DNA: TGTGCCAGCAGGGCCGGGTCGGATGAGCAGTTCTTC. This chain links TRBV7-3 with TRBJ2-1; D remains ambiguous. The CDR3 runs 12 residues. V dropped 6 bases and J dropped 8 bases, with 11 bases sitting between them. Germline-derived CDR1 and CDR2 are SGHTA and FQGTGA.